This T cell receptor (beta chain) is drawn from a study of T cell clonality in common variable immunodeficiency. Study findings and constraints: Patient heterogeneity in the CVID cohort limited correlations between repertoire features and clinical complications. Fewer deletions and N-nucleotide insertions were reportedly seen in common variable immunodeficiency TCR beta sequences. Shared TCRbeta clones were fewer between CVID subjects than controls. TCRbeta clonality was increased in CVID versus healthy controls.

CDR3 size: 14 residues. The germline gives CDR1 LGHNT, CDR2 FRNRAP. V shed 0 bases and J shed 7 bases, with 12 bases lying between them. Only in-frame clones appear in the TCRdb table, and some are missing; sequencing was by immunoSEQ multiplex PCR. The record shows 30,000 to 40,000 clones for this sample, with no singletons present. This clone was seen many times. Antigen specificity is unknown. Read sequence stops 3 residues before the CDR3 end, and the germline J gene provides the missing end. The sequence was obtained from a person aged 18 to 69 in good health. This rearrangement joins TRBV12-5 to TRBJ1-2; D remains ambiguous. The sequenced sample was peripheral blood mononuclear cells. The CDR3 bases that were read are TGTGCTAGTGGTTTGGTACCGGTGGAGGGTGGC. It yields the protein CASGLVPVEGG. The whole CDR3 sequence reads CASGLVPVEGGYTF.